This T cell receptor (beta chain) emerged from a study of shared clonotypes between healthy human individuals. The study, taken as a whole, reports: Non-shared clonotypes showed lower generation probabilities than clonotypes common to all four donors.

In this sample, this clone turned up a few times. As yet, its antigen is unknown. The CDR3 contains 13 residues. Trimming removed 3 bases at V and 2 bases at J, with 8 bases between. From germline, CDR1 is MNHNS and CDR2 SASEGT. Methods used by the authors: ImmunoSEQ output lacked quality scores and full-length reads, limiting matched filtering. TCRdb keeps only in-frame clones here, not all; method: immunoSEQ multiplex PCR. Clone size and the V and J calls come from that table; the DNA yielded D and trimming. The table lists around 700,000 clones, about two thirds of them singletons. V usage is TRBV6-1 and J usage is TRBJ2-7, with D unresolved. Sequenced sample: memory CD4+ T cells sorted from blood. Subset meaning: CD45RA-negative fraction. The source of this sequence is a woman aged 25 to 39 in good health. CDR3 sequence reads: CASSDGPTYEQYF. CDR3 nucleotides: TGTGCCAGCAGTGACGGCCCGACCTACGAGCAGTACTTC.